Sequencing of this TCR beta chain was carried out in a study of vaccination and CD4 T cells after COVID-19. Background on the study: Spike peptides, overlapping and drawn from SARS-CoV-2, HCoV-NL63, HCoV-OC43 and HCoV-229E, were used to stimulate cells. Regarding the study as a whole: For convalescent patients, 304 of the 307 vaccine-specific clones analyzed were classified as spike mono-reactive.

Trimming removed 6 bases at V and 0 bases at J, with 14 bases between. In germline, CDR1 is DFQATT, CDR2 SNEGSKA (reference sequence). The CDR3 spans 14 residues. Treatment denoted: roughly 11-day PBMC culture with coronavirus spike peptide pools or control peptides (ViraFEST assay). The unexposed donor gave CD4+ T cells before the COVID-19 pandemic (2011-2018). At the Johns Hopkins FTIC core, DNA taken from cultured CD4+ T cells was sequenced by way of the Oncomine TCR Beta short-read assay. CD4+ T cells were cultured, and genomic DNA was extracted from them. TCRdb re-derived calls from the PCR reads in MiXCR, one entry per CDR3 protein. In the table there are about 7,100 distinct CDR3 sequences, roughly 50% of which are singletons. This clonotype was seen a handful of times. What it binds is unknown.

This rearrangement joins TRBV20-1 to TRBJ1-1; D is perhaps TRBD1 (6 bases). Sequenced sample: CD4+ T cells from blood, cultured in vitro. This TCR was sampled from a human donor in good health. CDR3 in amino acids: CSAGAAMLNTEAFF. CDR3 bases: TGCAGTGCGGGGGCGGCTATGCTGAACACTGAAGCTTTCTTT.